This TCR beta chain was sequenced during a study of T cell repertoires in cytomegalovirus infection. Across the whole study: Recently identified HLA-C-restricted CMV epitopes and well-studied HLA-B-restricted CMV epitopes were used by the study. It was the public TCR beta signatures that indicated both CMV infection and matching HLA type. Study-wide results and limits: HLA-C-restricted CMV-specific TCR beta clonotypes prevailed in the ex vivo response. There were carriers of CMV plus the relevant HLA, and cumulative public TCR beta family frequency identified them.

With regard to this clonotype: The antigen is undetermined.

The CDR3 is 15 residues long. V was clipped by 5 bases and J by 0 bases, with 13 bases between them. TCRdb fed the reads into MiXCR, producing one record per CDR3 protein. The data contain around 800,000 distinct CDR3 sequences, approximately 32% of them singletons. The chain links TRBV12-3 or TRBV12-4 to TRBJ2-5, with unresolved D. This receptor was obtained from a human donor in good health (CMV status not recorded). Some clones in this sample may be carry-over from other donors' samples. The input for sequencing was cultured CD8+ T cells from PBMCs, taken from culture after CMV antigen stimulation. CDR3 region: CASSAEAGNQETQYF. The CDR3 DNA follows: TGTGCCAGCAGTGCTGAGGCCGGCAACCAAGAGACCCAGTACTTC.